This T cell receptor beta chain was documented in a study of cytomegalovirus exposure and HLA in healthy donors. The PCR made use of 60 Vbeta and 13 Jbeta primers. Method: immunoSEQ multiplex PCR; TCRdb's copy keeps in-frame clones and lacks some. This sample has over 110,000 clones; 78% occur once, and the top ten carry 2.5% to 3.5%. The source of this sequence is a female donor in good health and CMV-seronegative. The sequenced sample was PBMCs.

The CDR3 loop reads CASSPGLAGNAEQYF. The CDR3 DNA reads as TGTGCCAGTAGTCCCGGACTAGCGGGAAATGCCGAGCAGTACTTC. This chain uses TRBV19 with TRBJ2-7; 12 bases align to TRBD2. The CDR3 sequence is 15 residues long. Trimming cost V 5 bases and J 6 bases; bases outside gene matches: 8. Germline V gene lookup returns CDR1 LNHDA and CDR2 SQIVND (reference sequence). The full variable domain, rest sourced from reference TRBV19 and TRBJ2-7, is DGGITQSPKYLFRKEGQNVTLSCEQNLNHDAMYWYRQDPGQGLRLIYYSQIVNDFQKGDIAEGYSVSREKKESFPLTVTSAQKNPTAFYLCASSPGLAGNAEQYFGPGTRLTVT.